This TCR beta chain was documented in a study of monozygotic twins with inflammatory bowel disease. Comments on this clonotype: Antigen specificity is unknown.

Template-switch reactions added UMIs with a 6-nucleotide sample barcode. From the 5' RACE reads, TCRdb lists one entry per CDR3 protein and no DNA. The table for this sample gives some 400,000 distinct CDR3 sequences. General study points: For IBD, no single strong associated signal or clonotype was supported. Some repertoire variability may stem from patients' differing immunosuppressive treatments.

The CDR3 length is 13 residues. Germline lookup yields CDR1 LNHDA and CDR2 SQIVND (reference sequence). This sequence was found in a human donor with ulcerative colitis or Crohn's disease, or a healthy co-twin of an affected twin (not recorded which). The chain joins TRBV19 to TRBJ1-1. The sample consisted of blood. The CDR3 sequence is CASSVGINTEAFF.